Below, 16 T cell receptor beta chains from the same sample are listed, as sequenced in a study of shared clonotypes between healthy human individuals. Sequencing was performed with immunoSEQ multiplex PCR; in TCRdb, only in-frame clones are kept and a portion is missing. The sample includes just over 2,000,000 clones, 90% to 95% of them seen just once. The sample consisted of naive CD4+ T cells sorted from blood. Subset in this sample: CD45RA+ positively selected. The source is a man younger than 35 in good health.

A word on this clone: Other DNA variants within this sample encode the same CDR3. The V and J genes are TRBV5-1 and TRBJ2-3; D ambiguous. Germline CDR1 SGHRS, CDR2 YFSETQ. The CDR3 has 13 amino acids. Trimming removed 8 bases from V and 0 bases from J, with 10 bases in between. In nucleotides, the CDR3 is TGCGCCAGTTCTCTCCCTAGCACAGATACGCAGTATTTT. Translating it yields CASSLPSTDTQYF.

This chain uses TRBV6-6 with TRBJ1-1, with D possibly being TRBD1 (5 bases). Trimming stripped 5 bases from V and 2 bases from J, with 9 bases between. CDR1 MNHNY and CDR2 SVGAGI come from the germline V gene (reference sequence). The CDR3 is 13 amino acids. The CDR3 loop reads CASSRDSNTEAFF. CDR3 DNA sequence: TGTGCCAGCAGTCGTGACAGTAACACTGAAGCTTTCTTT.

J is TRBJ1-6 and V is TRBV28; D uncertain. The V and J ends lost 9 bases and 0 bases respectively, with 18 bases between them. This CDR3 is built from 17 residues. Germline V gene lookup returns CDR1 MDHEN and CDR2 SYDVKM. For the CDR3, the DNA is TGTGCCAGTAACCCCCGGCTCGGAAGCTCCTATAATTCACCCCTCCACTTT. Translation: CASNPRLGSSYNSPLHF. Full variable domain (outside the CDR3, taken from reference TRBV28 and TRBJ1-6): DVKVTQSSRYLVKRTGEKVFLECVQDMDHENMFWYRQDPGLGLRLIYFSYDVKMKEKGDIPEGYSVSREKKERFSLILESASTNQTSMYLCASNPRLGSSYNSPLHFGNGTRLTVT.

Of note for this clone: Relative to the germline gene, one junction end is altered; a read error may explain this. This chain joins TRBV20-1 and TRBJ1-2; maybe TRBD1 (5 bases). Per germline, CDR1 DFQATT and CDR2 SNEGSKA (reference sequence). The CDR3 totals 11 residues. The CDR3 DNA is TGCAGTGCCCTCGACGGATGGGGACTCCACTTC. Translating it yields CSALDGWGLHF.

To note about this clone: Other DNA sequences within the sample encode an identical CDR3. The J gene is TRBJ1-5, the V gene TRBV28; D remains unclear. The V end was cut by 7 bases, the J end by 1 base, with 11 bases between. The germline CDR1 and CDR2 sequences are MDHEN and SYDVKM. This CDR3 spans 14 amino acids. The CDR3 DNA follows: TGTGCCAGCACCCAAGGAGGGAGCAATCAGCCCCAGCATTTT. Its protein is CASTQGGSNQPQHF.

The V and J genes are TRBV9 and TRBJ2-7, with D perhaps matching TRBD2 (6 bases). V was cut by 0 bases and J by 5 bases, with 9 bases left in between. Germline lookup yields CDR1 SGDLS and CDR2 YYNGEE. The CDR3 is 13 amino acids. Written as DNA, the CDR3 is TGTGCCAGCAGCGTAGTCCCGGGAGACGAGCAGTACTTC. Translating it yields CASSVVPGDEQYF.

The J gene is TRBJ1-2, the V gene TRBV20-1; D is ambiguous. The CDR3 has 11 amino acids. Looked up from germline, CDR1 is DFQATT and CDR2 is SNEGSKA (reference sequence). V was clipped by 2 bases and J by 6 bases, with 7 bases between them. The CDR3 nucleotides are TGCAGTGCTAGATCAAACGATGGCTACACCTTC. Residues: CSARSNDGYTF.

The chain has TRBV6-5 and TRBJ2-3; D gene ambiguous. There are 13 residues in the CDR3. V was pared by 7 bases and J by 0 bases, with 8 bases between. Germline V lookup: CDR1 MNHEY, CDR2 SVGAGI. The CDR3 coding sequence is TGTGCCAGCACTCACCCTAGCACAGATACGCAGTATTTT. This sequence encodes CASTHPSTDTQYF.

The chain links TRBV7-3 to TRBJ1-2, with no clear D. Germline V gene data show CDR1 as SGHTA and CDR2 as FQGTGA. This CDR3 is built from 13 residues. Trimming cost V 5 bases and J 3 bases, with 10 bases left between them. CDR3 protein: CASSPDTDYGYTF. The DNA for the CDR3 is TGTGCCAGCAGCCCCGACACGGACTATGGCTACACCTTC. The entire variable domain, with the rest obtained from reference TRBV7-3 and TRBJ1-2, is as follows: GAGVSQTPSNKVTEKGKYVELRCDPISGHTALYWYRQSLGQGPEFLIYFQGTGAADDSGLPNDRFFAVRPEGSVSTLKIQRTERGDSAVYLCASSPDTDYGYTFGSGTRLTVV.

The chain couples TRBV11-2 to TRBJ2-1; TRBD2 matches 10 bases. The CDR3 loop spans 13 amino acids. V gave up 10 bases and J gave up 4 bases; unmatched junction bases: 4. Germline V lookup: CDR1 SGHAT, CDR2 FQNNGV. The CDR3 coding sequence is TGTGCCACTCGGACTAGCGGTTACAATGAGCAGTTCTTC. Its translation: CATRTSGYNEQFF.

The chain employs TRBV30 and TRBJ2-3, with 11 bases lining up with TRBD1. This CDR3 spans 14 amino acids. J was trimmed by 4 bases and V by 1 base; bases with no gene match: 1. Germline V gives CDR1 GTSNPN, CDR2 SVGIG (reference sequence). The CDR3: CAWSGTGGADTQYF. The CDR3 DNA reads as TGTGCCTGGAGTGGGACAGGGGGCGCAGATACGCAGTATTTT.

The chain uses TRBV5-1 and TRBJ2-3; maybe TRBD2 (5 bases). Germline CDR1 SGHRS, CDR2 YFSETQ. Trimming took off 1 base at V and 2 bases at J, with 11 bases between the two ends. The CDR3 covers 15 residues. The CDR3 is CASSLHGENTDTQYF. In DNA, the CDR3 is TGCGCCAGCAGCTTGCATGGGGAGAACACAGATACGCAGTATTTT.

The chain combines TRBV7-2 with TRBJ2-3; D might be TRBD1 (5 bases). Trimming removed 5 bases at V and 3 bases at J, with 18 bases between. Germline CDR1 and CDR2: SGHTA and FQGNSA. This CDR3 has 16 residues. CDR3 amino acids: CASSAPGKKVTDTQYF. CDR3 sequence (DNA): TGTGCCAGCAGCGCCCCAGGGAAAAAGGTGACAGATACGCAGTATTTT.

This CDR3 reads CASSPIAGFQETQYF. The DNA of the CDR3 is TGCGCCAGCAGCCCCATCGCGGGATTCCAAGAGACCCAGTACTTC. This chain uses TRBV5-1 with TRBJ2-5; possible D gene TRBD2, 6 bases. The CDR3 covers 15 residues. Germline lookup yields CDR1 SGHRS and CDR2 YFSETQ. Trimming pared 4 bases from V and 1 base from J, leaving 14 bases between.

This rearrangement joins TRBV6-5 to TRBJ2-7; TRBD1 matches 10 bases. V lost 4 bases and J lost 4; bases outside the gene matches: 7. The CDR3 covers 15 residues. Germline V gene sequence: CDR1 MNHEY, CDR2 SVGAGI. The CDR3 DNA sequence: TGTGCCAGCAGTTCCCGGGACAGGGGCATTTACGAGCAGTACTTC. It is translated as CASSSRDRGIYEQYF.

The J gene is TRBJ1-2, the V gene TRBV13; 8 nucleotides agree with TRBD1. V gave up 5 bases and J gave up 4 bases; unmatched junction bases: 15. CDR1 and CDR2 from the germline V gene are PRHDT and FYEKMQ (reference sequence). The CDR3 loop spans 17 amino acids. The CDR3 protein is CASSLTIRAGGTYGYTF. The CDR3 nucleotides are TGTGCCAGCAGCCTAACAATAAGGGCAGGGGGCACCTATGGCTACACCTTC.